This is a list of T cell receptor beta chains from one sample in a study of blood T cells in healthy people across ages. MiXCR, applied by TCRdb to the 5' RACE reads, yields one record per CDR3 protein. The table records about 1 million distinct CDR3 sequences, 35% to 55% of them present only once. The source material was blood. All receptors come from a woman aged 60-75 years in good health. CDR3s include the opening cysteine and the closing phenylalanine or tryptophan. The order of the fields is D gene, V gene, clone size, J gene, CDR3 DNA, CDR3 protein. D genes are given only for firm matches. Size tells how often a clone was seen (once, few, many) or the class of an expanded clone, and some rows leave it out.

.	TRBV28	.	TRBJ2-1	TGTGCCAGCAGTTTATCTATCGATGAGCAGTTCTTC	CASSLSIDEQFF
.	TRBV7-8	.	TRBJ2-3	TGTGCCAGCAGCCCAAATGAAAATACGCAGTATTTT	CASSPNENTQYF
.	TRBV3-1	few	TRBJ2-1	TGTGCCAGCAGTCAAGTGGGCTACAATGAGCAGTTCTTC	CASSQVGYNEQFF
.	TRBV24-1	.	TRBJ2-3	TGTGCCACCAGTGACGGCCGTCTAATGGATACGCAGTATTTT	CATSDGRLMDTQYF
.	TRBV5-1	few	TRBJ2-1	TGCGCCAGCACTCTCGGGGATTTGGGCAATGAGCAGTTCTTC	CASTLGDLGNEQFF
TRBD2	TRBV20-1	few	TRBJ2-5	TGCAGTTCTAGAAGTGGTAGCGGGAGTGGCTCTGTGGAGACCCAGTACTTC	CSSRSGSGSGSVETQYF
TRBD1	TRBV6-5	.	TRBJ1-5	TGTGCCAGCAGTTACTCAGGGGGCGGAGGAAGATTTGGCAATCAGCCCCAGCATTTT	CASSYSGGGGRFGNQPQHF
.	TRBV5-1	few	TRBJ2-6	TGCGCCAGCAGACTTCTAGGGTACGGCTCTGGGGCCAACGTCCTGACTTTC	CASRLLGYGSGANVLTF
TRBD1	TRBV7-2	few	TRBJ2-7	TGTGCCAGCAGCCGCGACAGGGTCGGCTGGGAGCAGTACTTC	CASSRDRVGWEQYF
.	TRBV21-1	.	TRBJ2-6	TGTGCCAGCAGCAAACTAACTGGGTGTCTGACTTTC	CASSKLTGCLTF
.	TRBV6-5	many	TRBJ2-1	TGTGCCAGCAGCGAAGAACGCGGCAATGAGCAGTTCTTC	CASSEERGNEQFF
TRBD1	TRBV4-2	.	TRBJ1-4	TGTGCCAGCAGCCAAGATCCAGGGGGTGGAGGTAATGAAAAACTGTTTTTT	CASSQDPGGGGNEKLFF
.	TRBV3-1	few	TRBJ2-5	TGTGCCAGCAGCCAAGGGGGTAGCCTCCAAGAGACCCAGTACTTC	CASSQGGSLQETQYF
.	TRBV25-1	few	TRBJ2-7	TGTGCCAGCAGTGAAATGGGGGGCAACGAGCAGTACTTC	CASSEMGGNEQYF
.	TRBV27	.	TRBJ1-1	TGTGCCAGCAGAATATGGGCAGCTCAAGATGAAGCTTTCTTT	CASRIWAAQDEAFF
TRBD1	TRBV9	few	TRBJ2-1	TGTGCCAGCAGCACTACAGGGGGCGGTCTCGGCGAGCAGTTCTTC	CASSTTGGGLGEQFF
.	TRBV7-3	.	TRBJ1-2	TGTGCCAGCAGCTTAGGTGCAGATCTCTATGGCTACACCTTC	CASSLGADLYGYTF
TRBD1	TRBV4-1	.	TRBJ1-1	TGCGCCAGCAGCCAACGGACAGGTCTATCTCGGGAGGCTTTCTTT	CASSQRTGLSREAFF
.	TRBV27	.	TRBJ2-7	TGTGCCAGCAGTCTCAGGACAGTAAATTACGAGCAGTACTTC	CASSLRTVNYEQYF
.	TRBV27	.	TRBJ1-2	TGTGCCAGCAGTTTATTCCCAGGTGGAGGCAACTATGGCTACACCTTC	CASSLFPGGGNYGYTF
.	TRBV9	.	TRBJ2-5	TGTGCCAGCAGCTTATCCGGGGCAGGGTATGGAGAGACCCAGTACTTC	CASSLSGAGYGETQYF
TRBD1	TRBV29-1	many	TRBJ2-6	TGCAGCGTTGGGGACAGGACTGGGGCCAACGTCCTGACTTTC	CSVGDRTGANVLTF
.	TRBV7-9	.	TRBJ1-1	TGTGCCAGCAGAACAGGCAGAAATGAAGCTTTCTTT	CASRTGRNEAFF
.	TRBV4-2	few	TRBJ2-1	TGTGCCAGCAGCCAAGATTCCACCTACAATGAGCAGTTCTTC	CASSQDSTYNEQFF
.	TRBV6-2/TRBV6-3	.	TRBJ2-1	TGTGCCAGCAGTTACCCTCACAATGAGCAGTTCTTC	CASSYPHNEQFF
TRBD1	TRBV14	.	TRBJ2-7	TGTGCCAGCAGCCAATACAGGGGGCCCTACGAGCAGTACTTC	CASSQYRGPYEQYF
TRBD1	TRBV2	.	TRBJ2-4	TGTGCCAGCGGCACCGGGACAGGGTTTGGTCTAAACATTCAGTACTTC	CASGTGTGFGLNIQYF
.	TRBV7-9	few	TRBJ2-5	TGTGCCAGCAGCCTAGACATTCAACGGGAGACCCAGTACTTC	CASSLDIQRETQYF
.	TRBV20-1	few	TRBJ2-5	TGCAGTGCGGCCAGACAGATCCAAGAGACCCAGTACTTC	CSAARQIQETQYF
TRBD1	TRBV5-5	.	TRBJ2-5	TGTGCCAGCACAGTAGGGGGCTCGAGGGAGACCCAGTACTTC	CASTVGGSRETQYF
.	TRBV6-2/TRBV6-3	.	TRBJ2-1	TGTGCCAGCAGTCACGGCGTCTCAGTCTACAATGAGCAGTTCTTC	CASSHGVSVYNEQFF
TRBD2	TRBV5-6	few	TRBJ2-5	TGTGCCAGCAGCTTTCTTAGCGGGAGAGGAGATGAGACCCAGTACTTC	CASSFLSGRGDETQYF